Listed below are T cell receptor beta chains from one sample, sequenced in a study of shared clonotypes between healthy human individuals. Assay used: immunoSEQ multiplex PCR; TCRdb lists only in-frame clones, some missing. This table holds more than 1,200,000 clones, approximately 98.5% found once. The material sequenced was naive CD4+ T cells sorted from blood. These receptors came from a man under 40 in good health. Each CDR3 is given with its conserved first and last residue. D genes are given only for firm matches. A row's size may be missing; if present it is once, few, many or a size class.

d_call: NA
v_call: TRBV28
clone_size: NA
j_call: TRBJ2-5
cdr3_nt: TGTGCCAGCAGTGTCCAGGGGGGGAGGACCCAGTACTTC
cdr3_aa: CASSVQGGRTQYF

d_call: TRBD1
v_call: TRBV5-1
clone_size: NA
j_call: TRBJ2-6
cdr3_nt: TGCGCCAGCAGCAGCTGGACAGGGGTCTCTGGGGCCAACGTCCTGACTTTC
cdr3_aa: CASSSWTGVSGANVLTF

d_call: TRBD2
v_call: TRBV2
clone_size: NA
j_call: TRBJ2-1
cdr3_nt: TGTGCCAGCAGGGGACTAGCGGGTTTGGGATCGAGCTCCTACAATGAGCAGTTCTTC
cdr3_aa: CASRGLAGLGSSSYNEQFF

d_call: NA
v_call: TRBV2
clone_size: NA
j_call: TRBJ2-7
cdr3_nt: TGTGCCGGCCGACGAAGCGTCAGGCGGCAGTACTTC
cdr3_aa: CAGRRSVRRQYF

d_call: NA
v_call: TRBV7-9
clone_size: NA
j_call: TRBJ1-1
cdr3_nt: TGTGCCAGCACCTCATCAGGGGCTAACACTGAAGCTTTCTTT
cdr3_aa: CASTSSGANTEAFF

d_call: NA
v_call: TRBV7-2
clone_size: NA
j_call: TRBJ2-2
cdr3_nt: TGTGCCAGCAGCAAGACTGGGTCCGGGGAGCTGTTTTTT
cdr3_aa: CASSKTGSGELFF

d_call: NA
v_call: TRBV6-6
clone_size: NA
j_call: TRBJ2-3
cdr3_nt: TGTGCCAGCACTGGCGGGACTGTAGATACGCAGTATTTT
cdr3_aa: CASTGGTVDTQYF

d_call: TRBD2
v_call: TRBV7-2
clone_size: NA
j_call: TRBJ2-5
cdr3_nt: TGTGCCAGCAGCTTACGTGCGGCTAGCGGACCTCAAGAGACCCAGTACTTC
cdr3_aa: CASSLRAASGPQETQYF

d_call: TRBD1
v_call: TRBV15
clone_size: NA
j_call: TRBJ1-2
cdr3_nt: TGTGCCACCAGCAGTCCCGACAGGGGTTTTTATGGCTACACCTTC
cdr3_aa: CATSSPDRGFYGYTF

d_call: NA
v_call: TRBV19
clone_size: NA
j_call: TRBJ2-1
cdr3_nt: TGTGCCAGTAGTCCCCGGACCCAGATCAATGAGCAGTTCTTC
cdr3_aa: CASSPRTQINEQFF

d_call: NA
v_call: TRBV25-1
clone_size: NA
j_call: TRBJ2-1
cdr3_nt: TGTGCCAGCAGTGAGCTGACTGAGCAGTTCTTC
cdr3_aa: CASSELTEQFF

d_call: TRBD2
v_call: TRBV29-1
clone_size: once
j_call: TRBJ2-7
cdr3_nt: TGCAGCGTTGAGCTAGCGGTGACCTACGAGCAGTACTTC
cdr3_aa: CSVELAVTYEQYF

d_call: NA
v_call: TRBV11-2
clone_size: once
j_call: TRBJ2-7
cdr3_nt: TGTGCCAGCAGCCAGTCAGGGTTCTACGAGCAGTACTTC
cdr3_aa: CASSQSGFYEQYF

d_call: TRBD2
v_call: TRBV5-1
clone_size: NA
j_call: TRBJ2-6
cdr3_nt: TGCGCCAGCAGCTTGGAACTAGCGGGATTCTCTGGGGCCAACGTCCTGACTTTC
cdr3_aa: CASSLELAGFSGANVLTF

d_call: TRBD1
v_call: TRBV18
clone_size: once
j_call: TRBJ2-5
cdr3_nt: TGTGCCAGCTCAACGTATCACCAGGGGGAACGAGAGACCCAGTACTTC
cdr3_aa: CASSTYHQGERETQYF

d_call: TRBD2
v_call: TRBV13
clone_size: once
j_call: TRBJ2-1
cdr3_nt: TGTGCCAGCAGACCCGGGACTAGCGGGAGTTATGAGCAGTTCTTC
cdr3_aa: CASRPGTSGSYEQFF

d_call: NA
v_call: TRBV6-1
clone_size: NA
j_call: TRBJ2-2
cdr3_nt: TGTGCCAGCAGTGAGACAGGTTTCGGGGAGCTGTTTTTT
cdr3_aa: CASSETGFGELFF

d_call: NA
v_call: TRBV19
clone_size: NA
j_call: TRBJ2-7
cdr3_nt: TGTGCCAGTAGTATAGATCTTGGACCCTACGAGCAGTACTTC
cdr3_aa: CASSIDLGPYEQYF

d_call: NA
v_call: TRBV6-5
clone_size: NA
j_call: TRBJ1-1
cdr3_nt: TGTGCCAGCAGTGGGGACGGACGGAGTGAAGCTTTCTTT
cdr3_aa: CASSGDGRSEAFF

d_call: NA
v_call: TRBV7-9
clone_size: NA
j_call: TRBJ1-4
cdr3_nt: TGTGCCAGCAGCTTAGACAGGAATCTTAATGAAAAACTGTTTTTT
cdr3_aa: CASSLDRNLNEKLFF

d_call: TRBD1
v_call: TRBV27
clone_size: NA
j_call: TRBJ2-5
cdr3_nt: TGTGCCAGCAGGAAATTCTCTAGACAGGGTCAAGAGACCCAGTACTTC
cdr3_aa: CASRKFSRQGQETQYF

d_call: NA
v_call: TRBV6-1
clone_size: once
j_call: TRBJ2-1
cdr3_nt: TGTGCCAGCAGTGAAATGTGGACAGATACTCAGTTCTTC
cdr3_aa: CASSEMWTDTQFF

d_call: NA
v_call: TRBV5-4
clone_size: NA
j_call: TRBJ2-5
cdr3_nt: TGTGCCAGCAGCCCCCAGGGAGACGGGACCCAGTACTTC
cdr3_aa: CASSPQGDGTQYF

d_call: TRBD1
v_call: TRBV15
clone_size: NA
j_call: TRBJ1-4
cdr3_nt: TGTGCCACCAGCACCCGGGACAGGGGAAATGAAAAACTGTTTTTT
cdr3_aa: CATSTRDRGNEKLFF

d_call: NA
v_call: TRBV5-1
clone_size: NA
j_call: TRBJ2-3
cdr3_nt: TGCGCCAGCAGCTTGCGCGGGAAAGATACGCAGTATTTT
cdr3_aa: CASSLRGKDTQYF

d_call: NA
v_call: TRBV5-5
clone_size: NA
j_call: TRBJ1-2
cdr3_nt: TGTGCCAGCAGCAACCCTAGTGGATCCGACTCTGGCTACACCTTC
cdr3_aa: CASSNPSGSDSGYTF

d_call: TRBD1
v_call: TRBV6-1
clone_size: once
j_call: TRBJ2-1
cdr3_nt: TGTGCCAGCAGGGAGACAGGGATCCGGGGCGGTGAGCAGTTCTTC
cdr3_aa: CASRETGIRGGEQFF

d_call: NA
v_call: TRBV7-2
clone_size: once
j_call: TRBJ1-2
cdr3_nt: TGTGCCAGCAGCTTGGTATGGACAGACTATGGCTACACCTTC
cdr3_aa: CASSLVWTDYGYTF

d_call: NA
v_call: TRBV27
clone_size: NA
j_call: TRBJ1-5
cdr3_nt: TGTGCCAGCGCGACGCTCTGGGGCAATCAGCCCCAGCATTTT
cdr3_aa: CASATLWGNQPQHF

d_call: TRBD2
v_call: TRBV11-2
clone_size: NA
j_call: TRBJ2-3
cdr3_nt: TGTGCCAGCAGCCAGACTAGCGGGAGGTGGGGCGGCACAGATACGCAGTATTTT
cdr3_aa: CASSQTSGRWGGTDTQYF

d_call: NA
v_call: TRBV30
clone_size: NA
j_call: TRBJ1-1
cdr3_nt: TGTGCCTGGAACCAGGCTGAAGCTTTCTTT
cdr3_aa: CAWNQAEAFF

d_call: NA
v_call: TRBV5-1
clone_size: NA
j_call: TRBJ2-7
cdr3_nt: TGCGCCAGCGGTGACCAGGGTCTCCACGAGCAGTACTTC
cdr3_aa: CASGDQGLHEQYF

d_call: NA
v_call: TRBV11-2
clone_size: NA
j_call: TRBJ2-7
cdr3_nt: TGTGCCAGCGCTTCGGTCAGAAAATACGAGCAGTACTTC
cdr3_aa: CASASVRKYEQYF

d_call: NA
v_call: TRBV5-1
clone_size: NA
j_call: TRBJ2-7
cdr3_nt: TGCGCCAGCAGCTTGGGGGGGAGCTCCTACGAGCAGTACTTC
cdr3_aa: CASSLGGSSYEQYF

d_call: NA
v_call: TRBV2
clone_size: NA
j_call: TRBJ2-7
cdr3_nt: TGTGCCAGCAGTTGGACCAGGGTAGAGCAGTACTTC
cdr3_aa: CASSWTRVEQYF

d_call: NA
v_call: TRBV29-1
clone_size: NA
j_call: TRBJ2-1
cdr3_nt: TGCAGCGTTGAAGAAGGTCCCGGGACGCAGTTCTTC
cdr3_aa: CSVEEGPGTQFF

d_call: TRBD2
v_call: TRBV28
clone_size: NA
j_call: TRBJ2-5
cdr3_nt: TGTGCCAGCAGTCAGGGACTAGAGAGTCAAGAGACCCAGTACTTC
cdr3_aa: CASSQGLESQETQYF